Shown below are 27 T cell receptor beta chains from a single sample sequenced in a study of immune characterization of retroperitoneal liposarcoma. TCRdb redid the calling of the PCR reads with MiXCR, one entry per CDR3 protein. The sample lists roughly 10,000 distinct CDR3 sequences, about 50% seen once, with less than 11% in the top ten. Material for sequencing was tumor tissue. Every receptor here comes from a female donor with retroperitoneal liposarcoma.

The genes are TRBV12-5 and TRBJ1-5; D gene ambiguous. With 1 base removed from V and 4 bases from J, the gap between germline ends came to 8 bases. CDR1 is LGHNT, CDR2 FRNRAP, per germline. This CDR3 is 14 amino acids long. The CDR3 loop reads CASGLGGRNQPQHF. The DNA for the CDR3 is TGTGCTAGTGGTTTGGGTGGGAGGAATCAGCCCCAGCATTTT. Full variable domain (missing parts from reference TRBV12-5 and TRBJ1-5): DARVTQTPRHKVTEMGQEVTMRCQPILGHNTVFWYRQTMMQGLELLAYFRNRAPLDDSGMPKDRFSAEMPDATLATLKIQPSEPRDSAVYFCASGLGGRNQPQHFGDGTRLSIL.

V is TRBV6-6 and J is TRBJ2-3, with TRBD2 identical over 10 bases. The last part of the DNA fits TRBJ2-1 better; the J call may be wrong. The CDR3 sequence is 15 residues long. The V gene's germline CDR1 is MNHNY and CDR2 SVGAGI (reference sequence). CDR3 sequence: CASSVEAGGPETQFF. DNA for the CDR3: TGTGCCAGCAGTGTAGAAGCGGGGGGGCCCGAGACCCAGTTCTTC.

As regards this clonotype: Mismatch with germline at one junction end may stem from a read error. CDR3 in DNA: TGTGCCAGCAGCTTCGGACGGGTCTCGGCATGGTACTTC. Its translation: CASSFGRVSAWYF. V usage is TRBV12-3 or TRBV12-4 and J usage is TRBJ2-3; D gene uncertain. The CDR3 loop spans 13 amino acids.

The sample holds a few counts of this clonotype. This chain joins TRBV7-2 and TRBJ2-2; 7 bases map to TRBD1. The length of the CDR3 is 14 residues. Germline V gene lookup returns CDR1 SGHTA and CDR2 FQGNSA. V shed 5 bases and J 1 base; nucleotides not matched to a gene: 1. The CDR3 reads CASSRQGNTGELFF. The DNA of the CDR3 is TGTGCCAGCAGCCGACAGGGGAACACCGGGGAGCTGTTTTTT.

The chain recombines TRBV10-2 with TRBJ2-1, with 10 bases identical to TRBD2. Germline V CDR1 and CDR2: WSHSY, SAAADI. This CDR3 contains 15 residues. V lost 4 bases and J lost 6; bases outside the gene matches: 6. This CDR3 reads CASSVSSGSVNEQFF. CDR3 bases: TGCGCCAGCAGTGTATCTAGCGGGAGTGTCAATGAGCAGTTCTTC.

The chain uses TRBV6-1 and TRBJ1-2, with D possibly being TRBD1 (5 bases). V gave up 5 bases and J gave up 8 bases, with 18 bases separating them. The CDR3 runs to 14 residues. Looked up from germline, CDR1 is MNHNS and CDR2 is SASEGT. As DNA, the CDR3 is TGTGCCAGCAGTTACAACTCCGGGGCCGGGGGCTACACCTTC. It translates to CASSYNSGAGGYTF.

This clonotype was recorded at least ten times. The genes are TRBV6-1 and TRBJ2-7, with a weak D call TRBD2 (5 bases). CDR1 MNHNS and CDR2 SASEGT come from the germline V gene. This CDR3 has 13 amino acids. V lost 10 bases, J lost 3 bases, and 16 bases lay in between. This CDR3 is CATNPGLFYEQYF. The CDR3 DNA reads TGTGCCACCAACCCAGGACTTTTCTACGAGCAGTACTTC.

This clonotype came up a few times. J is TRBJ2-1 and V is TRBV7-2, with D possibly matching TRBD2 (7 bases). Looked up from germline, CDR1 is SGHTA and CDR2 is FQGNSA. V lost 0 bases to trimming and J lost 7 bases, with 10 bases between them. This CDR3 has 14 residues. The CDR3 bases are TGTGCCAGCAGCTTAGCTGCGGGGGCTAATGAGCAGTTCTTC. It encodes CASSLAAGANEQFF.

This clonotype was found a few times. This chain links TRBV6-1 with TRBJ2-1, with 7 bases aligning to TRBD2. V dropped 1 base and J dropped 1; count of bases not matched to a gene: 1. The CDR3 is 15 amino acids. Germline-derived CDR1 and CDR2 are MNHNS and SASEGT. CDR3 sequence reads: CASSEERDSYNEQFF. CDR3 DNA sequence: TGTGCCAGCAGTGAAGAGCGGGATTCCTACAATGAGCAGTTCTTC.

By share, this clonotype ranks as medium-sized. The gene calls are TRBV7-8 and TRBJ2-1, with TRBD1 matching 10 bases. The CDR3 runs to 14 residues. After removal of 9 bases from V and 2 bases from J, the junction contained 4 bases not matched to a gene. Looked up from germline, CDR1 is SGHVS and CDR2 is FQNEAQ. The DNA of the CDR3 is TGTGCCAGTCAGACAGGGGGCGCCTACAATGAGCAGTTCTTC. This sequence encodes CASQTGGAYNEQFF.

This chain links TRBV6-1 with TRBJ1-1, with TRBD1 as a possible D gene (5 bases). CDR3 length: 16 residues. V lost 4 bases and J lost 1, with 16 bases in between. The germline V gene has CDR1 MNHNS and CDR2 SASEGT. The CDR3 bases are TGTGCCAGCAGTGGAGCCTGGGGCCGAGCGAACACTGAAGCTTTCTTT. Protein sequence: CASSGAWGRANTEAFF.

The genes are TRBV7-2 and TRBJ2-7; D is possibly TRBD2 (7 bases). The end of the DNA is better explained by TRBJ2-1, so the J call may be wrong. In germline, CDR1 is SGHTA, CDR2 FQGNSA. The CDR3 totals 15 residues. The CDR3 loop reads CASSPRGARQEPQFF. CDR3 nucleotides: TGTGCCAGCAGCCCACGGGGGGCGCGCCAAGAGCCCCAGTTCTTC.

J is TRBJ2-2 and V is TRBV7-3, with 7 bases fitting TRBD2. The V segment lost 1 base and the J segment 4 bases; nucleotides outside the gene matches: 15. Germline V gene sequence: CDR1 SGHTA, CDR2 FQGTGA. This CDR3 region has 19 residues. CDR3 sequence reads: CASSLIGSERGGITGELFF. The CDR3, as DNA: TGTGCCAGCAGCTTAATCGGCAGCGAGCGGGGAGGCATCACCGGGGAGCTGTTTTTT. Full variable domain (remainder filled in from reference TRBV7-3 and TRBJ2-2): GAGVSQTPSNKVTEKGKYVELRCDPISGHTALYWYRQSLGQGPEFLIYFQGTGAADDSGLPNDRFFAVRPEGSVSTLKIQRTERGDSAVYLCASSLIGSERGGITGELFFGEGSRLTVL.

The CDR3 loop reads CASSLAGMSSYEQFF. CDR3 sequence (DNA): TGTGCCAGCAGCTTAGCGGGGATGAGCTCCTACGAGCAGTTCTTC. This sequence joins TRBV7-8 and TRBJ2-1; unclear D gene. Germline V gene sequence: CDR1 SGHVS, CDR2 FQNEAQ. V was shortened by 0 bases and J by 10 bases, with 16 bases between the two germline ends. The CDR3 loop spans 15 amino acids.

This sequence joins TRBV6-4 and TRBJ2-4; TRBD1 agrees at 8 bases. The V segment lost 2 bases and the J segment 13 bases; nucleotides outside the gene matches: 19. The length of the CDR3 is 17 residues. CDR1 and CDR2 from the germline V gene are MRHNA and SNTAGT. In DNA, the CDR3 is TGTGCCAGCAGTGACACCGGAAAGAGACAGGGGAGCGGTGAGCAGTACTTC. This encodes CASSDTGKRQGSGEQYF.

The chain combines TRBV6-1 with TRBJ2-7, with D possibly being TRBD2 (6 bases). Trimming cost V 6 bases and J 3 bases, with 12 bases left between them. The CDR3 length is 13 residues. CDR1 MNHNS and CDR2 SASEGT come from the germline V gene. This chain's CDR3 is CASRTGEGYEQYF. The CDR3 nucleotides are TGTGCCAGCAGGACGGGGGAAGGCTACGAGCAGTACTTC.

The CDR3 loop is CASSVPGLGGDTQYF. The CDR3 region has the DNA TGTGCCAGCAGTGTTCCGGGACTAGGGGGAGATACGCAGTATTTT. The V call is TRBV6-1, the J call TRBJ2-3, with 8 bases that match TRBD2. CDR1 is MNHNS and CDR2 is SASEGT in the germline V gene. The CDR3 has 15 residues. Trimming took 4 bases from V and 5 from J; bases not matched to a gene: 8.

In this sample, this clonotype is hyperexpanded. The chain joins TRBV27 to TRBJ2-7; D remains ambiguous. There are 15 residues in the CDR3. Deletions cut 5 bases from V and 0 bases from J, with 14 bases between. Germline lookup yields CDR1 MNHEY and CDR2 SMNVEV (reference sequence). The CDR3 nucleotides read TGTGCCAGCAGTCTCGACGGCGAAGGCTCCTACGAGCAGTACTTC. The encoded protein is CASSLDGEGSYEQYF.

The chain carries TRBV11-1 and TRBJ2-5; D remains ambiguous. The J call is uncertain, as TRBJ2-1 better fits the DNA end. This CDR3 spans 15 amino acids. From germline, CDR1 is SGHAT and CDR2 FQDESV (reference sequence). CDR3 protein: CASSRSGRVYNEQFF. In DNA form, the CDR3 reads TGTGCCAGCAGCCGCTCCGGCCGGGTGTACAATGAGCAGTTCTTC.

This clonotype appeared a few times. This chain joins TRBV12-3 or TRBV12-4 and TRBJ2-4; 10 bases map to TRBD1. Judging by the DNA end, TRBJ2-1 fits better; the J call may be wrong. The CDR3 sequence is 21 residues long. CDR3 sequence: CASSVRPRDRGSLSSAYEQFF. The CDR3 DNA follows: TGTGCCAGCAGCGTCCGCCCCCGGGACAGGGGCTCCCTGTCCAGCGCCTACGAGCAGTTCTTC.

The CDR3: CASSSPGLESYEQYF. The CDR3 nucleotides are TGTGCCAGCAGTTCCCCGGGACTAGAGTCCTACGAGCAGTACTTC. V and J are TRBV27 and TRBJ2-5, with 8 bases identical to TRBD2. The last part of the DNA fits TRBJ2-7 better; the J call may be wrong. Germline assignment: CDR1 MNHEY and CDR2 SMNVEV (reference sequence). The CDR3 consists of 15 residues.

A remark on this clonotype: As the CDR3 is not closed by the conserved phenylalanine or tryptophan, this likely results from a read error. This chain joins TRBV6-6 and TRBJ2-1; D might be TRBD2 (6 bases). Gene TRBJ2-5 matches the end of the DNA better, so the J call may be wrong. Germline V gene data show CDR1 as MNHNY and CDR2 as SVGAGI (reference sequence). This CDR3 is 17 amino acids long. The CDR3 sequence is CASSYVSPASRGETQYP. CDR3 nucleotides: TGTGCCAGCAGTTACGTTTCCCCCGCCTCGCGGGGAGAGACCCAGTACCCC.

The CDR3 reads CASSYRVTQFF. CDR3 DNA: TGTGCCAGCAGTTACAGGGTCACCCAGTTCTTC. The rearrangement joins TRBV6-2 or TRBV6-3 to TRBJ2-1, with D uncertain. Per germline, CDR1 MNHEY and CDR2 SVGEGT. V lost 2 bases to trimming and J lost 13 bases, with 9 bases between them. This CDR3 contains 11 residues.

This clonotype was picked up many times. The V and J genes are TRBV7-3 and TRBJ2-1; 8 nucleotides match TRBD1. Germline assignment: CDR1 SGHTA and CDR2 FQGTGA. The V gene end was trimmed by 5 bases and the J gene end by 4 bases; junction bases not matched to a gene: 13. There are 17 residues in the CDR3. The CDR3 reads CASSPSGQGPGYNEQFF. CDR3 DNA sequence: TGTGCCAGCAGCCCCAGTGGACAGGGACCGGGTTACAATGAGCAGTTCTTC.

The chain employs TRBV11-3 and TRBJ2-1; no clear D. CDR1 and CDR2 (germline): SGHNT, YENEEA. V lost 1 base and J 6 bases, leaving 7 bases between the germline ends. CDR3 size: 13 residues. The CDR3 protein is CASSLGVGNEQFF. CDR3 DNA: TGTGCCAGCAGCTTAGGAGTAGGCAATGAGCAGTTCTTC.

With regard to this clonotype: This may arise from a read error, as a much more abundant clone is one base away. The chain combines TRBV27 with TRBJ2-1; tentatively, D is TRBD1 (7 bases). V lost 5 bases and J lost 2, with 16 bases in between. The CDR3 is 16 residues long. Germline V gene data show CDR1 as MNHEY and CDR2 as SMNVEV (reference sequence). The CDR3 reads CASSPRQGGTYNEQFF. In nucleotides, the CDR3 is TGTGCCAGCAGTCCTCGGCAGGGGGGCACCTACAATGAGCAGTTCTTC.

As to this clonotype: The germline gene is not matched at one end of the junction; a read error may be the cause. V gene TRBV10-1 combines with J gene TRBJ2-1, with D perhaps matching TRBD1 (6 bases). The V gene's germline CDR1 is WNHNN and CDR2 SYGVQD (reference sequence). This CDR3 is 15 amino acids long. CDR3 coding DNA: TGCGCCAGCAGTGAGTCTATGGCAGGGGTCAATGAGCAGTTATTC. Translating gives CASSESMAGVNEQLF.